This is a list of T cell receptor beta chains from one sample in a study of CDR3 diversity in severe acne. From the PCR reads, TCRdb called clonotypes with MiXCR, one entry per CDR3 protein. The sample records fewer than 90,000 distinct CDR3 sequences, about 49% being singletons. Sequencing was done on a sample of blood. Receptors were obtained from a male donor with severe acne vulgaris. CDR3s include the opening cysteine and the closing phenylalanine or tryptophan. A D gene is named only where the DNA matches it firmly. Not all rows give a size; the values are once, few, many and, for expanded clones, a class.

j_call | clone_size | v_call | d_call | cdr3_aa | cdr3_nt
TRBJ2-6 | NA | TRBV30 | NA | CAWSGGQGSFSGANVLTF | TGTGCCTGGAGTGGAGGTCAGGGCAGCTTCTCTGGGGCCAACGTCCTGACTTTC
TRBJ2-1 | many | TRBV7-8 | TRBD1 | CASSHQLGQRGTIEQFF | TGTGCCAGCAGCCACCAACTGGGACAGCGAGGTACAATTGAGCAGTTCTTC
TRBJ1-1 | NA | TRBV25-1 | NA | CASSDPYMGSAFF | TGTGCCAGCAGTGACCCATATATGGGATCCGCTTTCTTT
TRBJ2-5 | NA | TRBV12-3/TRBV12-4 | NA | CASRVDNDQETQYF | TGTGCCAGCAGGGTGGACAACGACCAAGAGACCCAGTACTTC
TRBJ2-7 | many | TRBV6-5 | TRBD2 | CASSRLGTSGWDEQYF | TGTGCCAGCAGTCGATTGGGGACTAGCGGGTGGGACGAGCAGTACTTC
TRBJ2-1 | NA | TRBV29-1 | NA | CSVEGQPYNEQFF | TGCAGCGTGGAGGGACAGCCCTACAATGAGCAGTTCTTC
TRBJ2-7 | NA | TRBV15 | TRBD2 | CATPPRLAGGRTYEQYF | TGTGCCACCCCCCCCCGACTAGCGGGAGGGAGAACCTACGAGCAGTACTTC
TRBJ1-1 | NA | TRBV7-9 | NA | CASSLLSGGSAEAFF | TGTGCCAGCAGCTTATTATCTGGGGGGAGCGCTGAAGCTTTCTTT
TRBJ2-1 | many | TRBV19 | TRBD2 | CASSIRQGTSSNEQFF | TGTGCCAGTAGTATCCGTCAGGGGACTAGCTCTAATGAGCAGTTCTTC
TRBJ2-3 | few | TRBV10-3 | NA | CAISGDSTDTQYF | TGTGCCATCAGTGGTGACAGCACAGATACGCAGTATTTT
TRBJ1-4 | NA | TRBV6-5 | NA | CASSYSNRNEKELFF | TGTGCCAGCAGTTACTCGAACCGAAATGAAAAGGAACTGTTTTTT
TRBJ1-1 | many | TRBV29-1 | NA | CSVQENTEAFF | TGCAGCGTGCAGGAGAACACTGAAGCTTTCTTT
TRBJ2-3 | NA | TRBV14 | TRBD2 | CASSQGTSGTDTQYF | TGTGCCAGCAGCCAAGGGACTAGCGGCACAGATACGCAGTATTTT
TRBJ2-3 | NA | TRBV5-4 | TRBD2 | CASRSGLAGDTQYF | TGTGCCAGCAGGTCGGGACTAGCGGGAGATACGCAGTATTTT
TRBJ2-3 | few | TRBV28 | NA | CASSITGDTQYF | TGTGCCAGCAGTATTACAGGGGATACGCAGTATTTT
TRBJ2-5 | many | TRBV20-1 | TRBD2 | CSAREIEGLAGGPRETQYF | TGCAGTGCTAGAGAGATCGAAGGACTAGCGGGAGGGCCTAGGGAGACCCAGTACTTC
TRBJ1-2 | NA | TRBV2 | NA | CASTATNYGYTF | TGTGCCAGCACGGCAACTAACTATGGCTACACCTTC
TRBJ1-1 | many | TRBV7-9 | NA | CASSSGLDTEAFF | TGTGCCAGCAGCTCAGGGCTTGACACTGAAGCTTTCTTT
TRBJ2-3 | many | TRBV24-1 | NA | CATGGTDTQYF | TGTGCCACCGGGGGCACAGATACGCAGTATTTT
TRBJ1-2 | NA | TRBV29-1 | NA | CSVVGGNDYGYTF | TGCAGCGTTGTGGGAGGGAATGACTATGGCTACACCTTC
TRBJ2-4 | NA | TRBV6-4 | NA | CASSEGQGSDIQYF | TGTGCCAGCAGTGAAGGCCAGGGGAGTGACATTCAGTACTTC
TRBJ1-6 | NA | TRBV4-1 | NA | CASSPLGGIAHLSPLHF | TGCGCCAGCAGCCCCTTAGGGGGAATCGCTCACCTCTCACCCCTCCACTTT
TRBJ1-2 | many | TRBV5-1 | NA | CASSLAQGRLSGYTF | TGCGCCAGCAGCTTAGCGCAGGGGAGATTGAGTGGCTACACCTTC
TRBJ1-2 | few | TRBV6-5 | NA | CASRRQTWGYGYTF | TGTGCCAGCAGGCGACAGACCTGGGGCTATGGCTACACCTTC
TRBJ2-7 | NA | TRBV25-1 | TRBD2 | CASSLGRGSHEQYF | TGTGCCAGCAGTTTAGGTCGCGGGAGCCACGAGCAGTACTTC
TRBJ2-7 | NA | TRBV5-1 | TRBD1 | CASSLAAATGTAEQYF | TGCGCCAGCAGCTTGGCCGCTGCGACAGGGACGGCCGAGCAGTACTTC
TRBJ1-2 | NA | TRBV20-1 | TRBD1 | CSASPDRLRGYTF | TGCAGTGCTAGTCCGGACAGGCTCCGAGGCTACACCTTC
TRBJ1-5 | many | TRBV10-2 | NA | CASSEEPNQPQHF | TGCGCCAGCAGTGAAGAGCCAAATCAGCCCCAGCATTTT
TRBJ2-7 | few | TRBV28 | TRBD1 | CASSLTGVGSEQYF | TGTGCCAGCAGCTTGACAGGGGTAGGTAGCGAGCAGTACTTC
TRBJ2-7 | NA | TRBV2 | TRBD2 | CASSESARGDYEQYF | TGTGCCAGCAGTGAGTCGGCACGGGGGGACTACGAGCAGTACTTC
TRBJ2-7 | NA | TRBV28 | TRBD2 | CASIPGLAGVSLHEQYF | TGTGCCAGCATCCCGGGACTAGCGGGAGTAAGTCTTCACGAGCAGTACTTC
TRBJ2-2 | NA | TRBV6-5 | TRBD1 | CASSFSTGFGRELFF | TGTGCCAGCAGTTTTTCGACAGGGTTTGGCAGGGAGCTGTTTTTT
TRBJ1-3 | few | TRBV5-4 | NA | CASSLVGDSGNTIYF | TGTGCCAGCAGCTTGGTCGGCGACTCTGGAAACACCATATATTTT